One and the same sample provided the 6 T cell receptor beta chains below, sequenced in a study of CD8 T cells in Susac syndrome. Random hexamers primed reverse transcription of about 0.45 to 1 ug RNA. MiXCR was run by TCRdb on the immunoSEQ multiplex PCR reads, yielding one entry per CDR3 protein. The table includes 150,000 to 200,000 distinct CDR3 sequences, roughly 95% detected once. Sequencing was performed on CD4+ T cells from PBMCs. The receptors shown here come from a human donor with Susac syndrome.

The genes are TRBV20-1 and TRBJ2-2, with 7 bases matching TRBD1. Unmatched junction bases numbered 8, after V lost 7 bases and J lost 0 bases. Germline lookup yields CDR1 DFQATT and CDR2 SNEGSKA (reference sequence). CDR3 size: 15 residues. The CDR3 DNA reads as TGCAGTGTCCCACCGACAGGGCCGAACACCGGGGAGCTGTTTTTT. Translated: CSVPPTGPNTGELFF.

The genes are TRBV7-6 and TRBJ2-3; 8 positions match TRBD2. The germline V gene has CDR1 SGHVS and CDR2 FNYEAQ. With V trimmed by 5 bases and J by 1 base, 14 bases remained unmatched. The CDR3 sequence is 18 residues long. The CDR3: CASSRLALLAGRTDTQYF. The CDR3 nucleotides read TGTGCCAGCAGCCGCCTTGCCCTCTTAGCGGGGCGCACAGATACGCAGTATTTT.

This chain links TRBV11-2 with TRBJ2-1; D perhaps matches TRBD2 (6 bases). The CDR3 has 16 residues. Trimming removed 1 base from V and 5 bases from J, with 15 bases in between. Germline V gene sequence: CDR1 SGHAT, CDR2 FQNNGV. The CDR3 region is CASSLVRGRLDNEQFF. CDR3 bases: TGTGCCAGCAGCTTAGTACGGGGGAGACTGGACAATGAGCAGTTCTTC.

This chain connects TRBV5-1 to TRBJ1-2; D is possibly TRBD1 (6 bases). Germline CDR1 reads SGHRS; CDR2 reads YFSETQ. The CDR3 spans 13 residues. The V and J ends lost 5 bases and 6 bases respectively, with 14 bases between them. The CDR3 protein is CASSYDRSNGYTF. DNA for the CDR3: TGCGCCAGCAGTTATGACAGGTCCAATGGCTACACCTTC.

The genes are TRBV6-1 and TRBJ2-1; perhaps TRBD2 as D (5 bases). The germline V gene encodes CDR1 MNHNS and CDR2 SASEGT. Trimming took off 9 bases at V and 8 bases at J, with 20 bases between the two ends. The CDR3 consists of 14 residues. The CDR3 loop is CASRLGLPTHEQFF. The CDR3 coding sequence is TGTGCCAGTCGACTCGGACTCCCGACCCATGAGCAGTTCTTC.

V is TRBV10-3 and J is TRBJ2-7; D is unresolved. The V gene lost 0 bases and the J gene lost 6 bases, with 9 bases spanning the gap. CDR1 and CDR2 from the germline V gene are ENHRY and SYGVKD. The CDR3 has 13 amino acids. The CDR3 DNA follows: TGTGCCATCAGTGAGTCAGCGAGAGGCGAGCAGTACTTC. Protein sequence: CAISESARGEQYF.